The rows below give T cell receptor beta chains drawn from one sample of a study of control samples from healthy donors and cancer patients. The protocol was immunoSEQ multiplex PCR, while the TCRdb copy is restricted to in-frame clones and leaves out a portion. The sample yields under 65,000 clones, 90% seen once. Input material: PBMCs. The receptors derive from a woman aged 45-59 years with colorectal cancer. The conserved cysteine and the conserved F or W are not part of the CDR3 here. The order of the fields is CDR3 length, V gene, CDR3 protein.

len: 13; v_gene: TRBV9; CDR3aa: ASSPRVWAPGELF
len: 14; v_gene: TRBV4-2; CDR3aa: ASSQDQGGGSYGYT
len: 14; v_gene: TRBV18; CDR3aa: ASSRRDSTNTGELF
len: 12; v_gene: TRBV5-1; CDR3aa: ASSLLQGGYGYT
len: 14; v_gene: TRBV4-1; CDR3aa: ASSQVRGGRTYEQY
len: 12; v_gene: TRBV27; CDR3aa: ASSRRGTSYEQY
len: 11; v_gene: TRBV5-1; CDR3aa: ASRFGGDTEAF
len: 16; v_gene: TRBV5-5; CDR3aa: ASSLTAAESNSGNTIY
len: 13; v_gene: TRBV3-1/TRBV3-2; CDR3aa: ASTRGPSNPDTQY
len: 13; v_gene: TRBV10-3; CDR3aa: AISESSEGKQGAF
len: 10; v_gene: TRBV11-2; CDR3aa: ASSPTGDSGY
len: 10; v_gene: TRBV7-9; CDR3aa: ASSLEGGEQF
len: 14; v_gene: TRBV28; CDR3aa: ASSAPGLDLVDEQY
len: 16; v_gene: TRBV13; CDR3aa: ASSLGLVGTAYQETQY
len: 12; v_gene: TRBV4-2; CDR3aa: ASSHRGLAYEQY
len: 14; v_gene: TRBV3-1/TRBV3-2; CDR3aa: ASSQDSGGTGEKLF
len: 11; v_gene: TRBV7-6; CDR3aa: ASSTQSNQPQH
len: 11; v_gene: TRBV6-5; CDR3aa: ASRTGQGWEQY
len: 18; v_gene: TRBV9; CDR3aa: ASSAQRGHPQGLGANVLT
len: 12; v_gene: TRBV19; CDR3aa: ATIGPEPTDTQY
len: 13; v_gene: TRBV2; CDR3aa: ASSDRTRTNQPQH
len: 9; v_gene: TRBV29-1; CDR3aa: SVEDLDGYT
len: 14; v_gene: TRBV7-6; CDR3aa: ASSLRTSGGTDTQY
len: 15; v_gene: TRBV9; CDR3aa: ASSETGTGINTGELF
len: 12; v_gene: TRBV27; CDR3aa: ASSSRDRGYEQY
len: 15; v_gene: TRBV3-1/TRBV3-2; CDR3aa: ASSQGTGAGWIYEQY
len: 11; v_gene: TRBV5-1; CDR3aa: ASSLSVNTEAF
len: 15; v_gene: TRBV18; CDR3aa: ASSPGTSGRYQETQY
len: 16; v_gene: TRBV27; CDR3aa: ASSLSRTSRVGAGELF
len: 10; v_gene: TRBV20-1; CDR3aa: SASSTTGELF
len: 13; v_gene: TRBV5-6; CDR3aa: ASSLFASDSYEQY
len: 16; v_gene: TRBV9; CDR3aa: ASSALPGGGSSYNEQF
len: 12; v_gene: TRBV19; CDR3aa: ASRAGTAAGGYT
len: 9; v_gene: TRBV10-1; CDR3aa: ASGQGYTQY
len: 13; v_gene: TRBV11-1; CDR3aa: ASTPGLAVSYEQY
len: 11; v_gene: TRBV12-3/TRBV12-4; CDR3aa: ASSLALRAEAF
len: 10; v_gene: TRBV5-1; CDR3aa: ASSEAGSTQY
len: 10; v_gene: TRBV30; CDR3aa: AWSPFGGEAF
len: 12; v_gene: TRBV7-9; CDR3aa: ASSPYPDTDTQY
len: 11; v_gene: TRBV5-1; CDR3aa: ASSLSVNTEAF